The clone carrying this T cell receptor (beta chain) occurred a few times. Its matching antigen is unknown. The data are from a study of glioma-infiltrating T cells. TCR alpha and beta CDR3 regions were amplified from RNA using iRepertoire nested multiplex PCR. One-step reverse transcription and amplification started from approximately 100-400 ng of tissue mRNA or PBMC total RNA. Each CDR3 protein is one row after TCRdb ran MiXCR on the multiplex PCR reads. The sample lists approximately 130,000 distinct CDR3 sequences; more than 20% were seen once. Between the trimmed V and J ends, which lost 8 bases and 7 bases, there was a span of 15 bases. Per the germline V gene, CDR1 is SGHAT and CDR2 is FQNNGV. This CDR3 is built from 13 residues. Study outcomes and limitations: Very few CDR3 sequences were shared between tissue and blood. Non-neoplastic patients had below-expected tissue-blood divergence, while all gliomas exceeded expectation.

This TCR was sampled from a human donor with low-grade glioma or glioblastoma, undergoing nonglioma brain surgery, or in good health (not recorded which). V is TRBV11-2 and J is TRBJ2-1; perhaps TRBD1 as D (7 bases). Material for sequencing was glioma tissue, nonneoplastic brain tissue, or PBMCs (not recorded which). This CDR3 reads CASGRAGQNEQFF. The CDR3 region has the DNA TGTGCCAGCGGACGGGCGGGACAGAATGAGCAGTTCTTC.